This paragraph reports one T cell receptor beta chain. Authors' analysis steps: The assay estimated nucleated cells by amplifying reference gene primers. Sequencing used immunoSEQ multiplex PCR; TCRdb keeps in-frame clones, though not all of them. D and trimming were read from the DNA, whereas the V and J calls and clone size are those reported in that table. The sample contains some 400,000 clones, around 90% of which appear only once. The data belong to a study of blood T cell repertoires in COVID-19. Study details: The samples span acute and convalescent COVID-19 from the United States, Italy and Spain. PBMCs, B-cell-depleted T cells, or T cells were the source of the cDNA or gDNA that made up the material.

The germline gives CDR1 LGHNA, CDR2 YSLEER. This CDR3 has 15 residues. V lost 0 bases and J lost 7; bases outside the gene matches: 6. The TCR sequence derives from a man between 18 and 29 years old with active or convalescent COVID-19. The sequencing input was peripheral blood. The genes are TRBV4-3 and TRBJ1-1; 9 positions agree with TRBD1. In nucleotides, the CDR3 is TGCGCCAGCAGCCAAGATGGGACAGGGTACCGTGAAGCTTTCTTT. Translation gives CASSQDGTGYREAFF.